The entry below describes one TCR beta chain. Looked up from germline, CDR1 is LNHDA and CDR2 is SQIVND (reference sequence). Trimming removed 5 bases from V and 1 base from J; junction bases left unmatched: 5. The CDR3 has 16 amino acids. TCRdb reprocessed the 5' RACE reads with MiXCR, giving one entry per CDR3 protein. The data show 450,000 to 650,000 distinct CDR3 sequences, with 21% seen just once and less than 20% held by the top ten. This specimen belongs to a study of T cells after yellow fever vaccination. The chain has TRBV19 and TRBJ2-5; 12 bases are a match to TRBD2. The receptor's source is a man younger than 35 who received the YFV17D yellow fever vaccine. The sample consisted of PBMCs, taken approximately 20 days after the first yellow fever vaccination. As DNA, the CDR3 is TGTGCCAGTAGTCCTCAGACTAGCGGGGGCCAAGAGACCCAGTACTTC. This translates into CASSPQTSGGQETQYF.